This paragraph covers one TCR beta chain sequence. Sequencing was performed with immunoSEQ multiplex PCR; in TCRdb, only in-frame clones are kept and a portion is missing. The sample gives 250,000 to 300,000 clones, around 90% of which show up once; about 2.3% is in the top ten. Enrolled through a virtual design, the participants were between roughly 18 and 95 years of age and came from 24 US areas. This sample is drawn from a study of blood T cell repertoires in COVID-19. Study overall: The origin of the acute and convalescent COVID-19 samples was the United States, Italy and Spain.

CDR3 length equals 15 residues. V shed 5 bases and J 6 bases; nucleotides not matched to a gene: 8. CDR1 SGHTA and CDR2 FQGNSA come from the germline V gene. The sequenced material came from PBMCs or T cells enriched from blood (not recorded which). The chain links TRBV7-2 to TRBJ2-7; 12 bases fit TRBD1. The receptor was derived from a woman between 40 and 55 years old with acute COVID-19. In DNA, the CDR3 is TGTGCCAGCAGCAACCGGGACAGGGGGCGAAGCGAGCAGTACTTC. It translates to CASSNRDRGRSEQYF.